Listed below are T cell receptor beta chains from one sample, sequenced in a study of T cells in Graves' hyperthyroidism and ophthalmopathy. Via MiXCR, TCRdb re-called the multiplex PCR reads, giving one row per CDR3 protein. The profile shows 690,000 or so distinct CDR3 sequences, about 19% of them singletons. Material: blood. These receptors were taken from a woman in her forties or fifties with Graves' hyperthyroidism that later progressed to Graves' ophthalmopathy. The CDR3 runs from the conserved cysteine through the conserved F or W. A D gene is named only where the DNA matches it firmly. Size values are once, few and many counts, or a class for expanded clones, and some rows have none.

d_gene: NA; abundance: NA; v_gene: TRBV7-8; j_gene: TRBJ1-1; CDR3nt: TGTGCAGCAGGAAGCATGAACACTGAAGCTTTCTTT; CDR3aa: CAAGSMNTEAFF
d_gene: NA; abundance: few; v_gene: TRBV20-1; j_gene: TRBJ1-6; CDR3nt: TGCAGTGCTAGAGAGTGGCAGGGGCAGAATTCACCCCTCCACTTT; CDR3aa: CSAREWQGQNSPLHF
d_gene: NA; abundance: NA; v_gene: TRBV11-3; j_gene: TRBJ2-6; CDR3nt: TGTGCCAGCAGCTCAAGGGGCCCGTCTGGGGCCAACGTCCTGACTTTC; CDR3aa: CASSSRGPSGANVLTF
d_gene: NA; abundance: few; v_gene: TRBV4-1; j_gene: TRBJ1-6; CDR3nt: TGCGCCAGCAGCCAAGCATCAGGGCAGGTTAATTCACCCCTCCACTTT; CDR3aa: CASSQASGQVNSPLHF
d_gene: TRBD1; abundance: many; v_gene: TRBV27; j_gene: TRBJ1-1; CDR3nt: TGTGCCAGCGGACAGGGGCTGCTCACTGAAGCTTTCTTT; CDR3aa: CASGQGLLTEAFF
d_gene: TRBD2; abundance: many; v_gene: TRBV5-6; j_gene: TRBJ2-1; CDR3nt: TGTGCCAGCAGCTTGGAAGGACTAGCGGGGGTCGAGCAGTTCTTC; CDR3aa: CASSLEGLAGVEQFF
d_gene: NA; abundance: many; v_gene: TRBV11-2; j_gene: TRBJ2-4; CDR3nt: TGTGCCAGCAGCTTTCGTAGGGCGCTAGCCAAAAACATTCAGTACTTC; CDR3aa: CASSFRRALAKNIQYF
d_gene: NA; abundance: few; v_gene: TRBV6-1; j_gene: TRBJ1-2; CDR3nt: TGTGCCAGCAGCTACCCATTGAGGGCAAACCCCTACTATGGCTACACCTTC; CDR3aa: CASSYPLRANPYYGYTF
d_gene: NA; abundance: few; v_gene: TRBV20-1; j_gene: TRBJ1-2; CDR3nt: TGCAGTGCTAGTCCCCTTCCTGGCGGCTACACCTTC; CDR3aa: CSASPLPGGYTF
d_gene: TRBD2; abundance: many; v_gene: TRBV5-1; j_gene: TRBJ2-3; CDR3nt: TGCGCCAGCAGCTTGGGACTAGCGGACACAGATACGCAGTATTTT; CDR3aa: CASSLGLADTDTQYF
d_gene: NA; abundance: NA; v_gene: TRBV20-1; j_gene: TRBJ2-3; CDR3nt: TGCAGTGCTGGACCAGCGGCAGGCACAGATACGCAGTATTTT; CDR3aa: CSAGPAAGTDTQYF
d_gene: NA; abundance: many; v_gene: TRBV20-1; j_gene: TRBJ1-1; CDR3nt: TGCAGTGCTAGAGGATACATGAACACTGAAGCTTTCTTT; CDR3aa: CSARGYMNTEAFF
d_gene: NA; abundance: many; v_gene: TRBV5-8; j_gene: TRBJ1-2; CDR3nt: TGTGCCAGCAGCGCGGGGGTTGCTAACTATGGCTACACCTTC; CDR3aa: CASSAGVANYGYTF
d_gene: TRBD2; abundance: few; v_gene: TRBV5-4; j_gene: TRBJ2-3; CDR3nt: TGTGCCAGCAGCTTGGAGTTCGAGCGGGGGGTTAGCACAGATACGCAGTATTTT; CDR3aa: CASSLEFERGVSTDTQYF
d_gene: TRBD1; abundance: NA; v_gene: TRBV28; j_gene: TRBJ1-6; CDR3nt: TGTGCCAGCAGTTCCTTGACAGGGGGCAATTCACCCCTCCACTTT; CDR3aa: CASSSLTGGNSPLHF
d_gene: TRBD2; abundance: once; v_gene: TRBV30; j_gene: TRBJ2-3; CDR3nt: TGTGCCCGGACTCCTAGTTGGACTAGCAACGCAGATACGCAGTATTTT; CDR3aa: CARTPSWTSNADTQYF
d_gene: NA; abundance: few; v_gene: TRBV5-1; j_gene: TRBJ1-2; CDR3nt: TGCGCCAGCAGCTTCAAGCCAACGGGGGGGGATGGCTACACCTTC; CDR3aa: CASSFKPTGGDGYTF
d_gene: TRBD2; abundance: NA; v_gene: TRBV7-8; j_gene: TRBJ2-3; CDR3nt: TGTGCCAGCAGCTTAGAGCCGACTAGCGGGGGGCCCACAGATACGCAGTATTTT; CDR3aa: CASSLEPTSGGPTDTQYF